This entry concerns a single T cell receptor beta chain. The antigen remains undetermined. Sequencing relied on a cDNA template that was reverse transcribed from extracted RNA. Assay: immunoSEQ multiplex PCR; the TCRdb copy retains only in-frame clones and omits some. This sample has about 110,000 clones, with 50% to 70% found just once. The entry originates in a study of CD8+ T cells in alopecia areata. Whole-study results and caveats: Against the mouse data, patients shared TCRs less clearly, possibly for HLA reasons. Lesional scalp displayed greater clonality than normal scalp, most notably in alopecia totalis/universalis. Scalp samples also yield sequences from resident alphabeta T cells of normal skin.

Looked up from germline, CDR1 is MNHEY and CDR2 is SVGAGI. This CDR3 spans 14 amino acids. J gave up 3 bases and V 5 bases, and 5 bases lay outside the gene matches. Sorting separated CD4+ and CD8+ T cells out of PBMCs. The sequenced sample consisted of NKG2D-low CD8+ T cells sorted from blood. The TCR was taken from a human donor with alopecia areata. The rearrangement links TRBV6-5 to TRBJ2-7, with 9 bases that match TRBD2. CDR3 DNA sequence: TGTGCCAGCAGTCCCCAGACTAGCGGCTACGAGCAGTACTTC. It yields the protein CASSPQTSGYEQYF.